These T cell receptor beta chains were read from a single sample in a study of blood T cell repertoires in COVID-19. Clones were sequenced by immunoSEQ multiplex PCR, and TCRdb holds only the in-frame ones, with some missing. The data contain 150,000 to 200,000 clones, approximately 95% of them singletons. The sequenced sample was peripheral blood. The receptors derive from a woman in her fifties or sixties with COVID-19, enrolled during active disease. CDR3s include the opening cysteine and the closing phenylalanine or tryptophan. The order of the fields is V gene, CDR3 length, J gene, D gene, CDR3 protein. D genes are given only for firm matches.

V gene: TRBV19; CDR3 length: 16; J gene: TRBJ1-3; D gene: .; CDR3 protein: CASLNAGALSGNTIYF
V gene: TRBV18; CDR3 length: 17; J gene: TRBJ2-7; D gene: .; CDR3 protein: CASSPPNVGVPGDEQYF
V gene: TRBV18; CDR3 length: 13; J gene: TRBJ2-5; D gene: .; CDR3 protein: CASSPDSQETQYF
V gene: TRBV7-2; CDR3 length: 11; J gene: TRBJ2-1; D gene: .; CDR3 protein: CASSFGNEQFF
V gene: TRBV25-1; CDR3 length: 15; J gene: TRBJ2-7; D gene: .; CDR3 protein: CASSDKTISSYEQYF
V gene: TRBV5-1; CDR3 length: 15; J gene: TRBJ2-3; D gene: TRBD2; CDR3 protein: CASSWGGTSTDTQYF
V gene: TRBV18; CDR3 length: 17; J gene: TRBJ2-3; D gene: .; CDR3 protein: CASSPLPGEGGTDTQYF
V gene: TRBV19; CDR3 length: 15; J gene: TRBJ2-1; D gene: TRBD1; CDR3 protein: CASSIRTGTYNEQFF
V gene: TRBV7-3; CDR3 length: 14; J gene: TRBJ2-2; D gene: .; CDR3 protein: CASSYELNTGELFF
V gene: TRBV7-8; CDR3 length: 12; J gene: TRBJ1-2; D gene: .; CDR3 protein: CASSLVAYGYTF
V gene: TRBV6-1; CDR3 length: 14; J gene: TRBJ1-5; D gene: .; CDR3 protein: CASSELAGGQPQHF
V gene: TRBV19; CDR3 length: 15; J gene: TRBJ1-3; D gene: .; CDR3 protein: CASSPMDSSGNTIYF
V gene: TRBV7-6; CDR3 length: 13; J gene: TRBJ1-1; D gene: .; CDR3 protein: CASSLDRNTEAFF
V gene: TRBV18; CDR3 length: 15; J gene: TRBJ1-1; D gene: TRBD1; CDR3 protein: CASSPDTGVATEAFF
V gene: TRBV7-8; CDR3 length: 13; J gene: TRBJ2-5; D gene: TRBD2; CDR3 protein: CASSTGLAETQYF
V gene: TRBV10-3; CDR3 length: 14; J gene: TRBJ2-2; D gene: TRBD1; CDR3 protein: CAISTRDSSGELFF
V gene: TRBV2; CDR3 length: 12; J gene: TRBJ1-2; D gene: .; CDR3 protein: CASSSRNYGYTF
V gene: TRBV7-9; CDR3 length: 13; J gene: TRBJ1-1; D gene: .; CDR3 protein: CASSLEGSTEAFF
V gene: TRBV14; CDR3 length: 16; J gene: TRBJ1-6; D gene: TRBD1; CDR3 protein: CASSLDLTGVGSPLHF
V gene: TRBV18; CDR3 length: 15; J gene: TRBJ1-1; D gene: .; CDR3 protein: CASSPLKSENTEAFF
V gene: TRBV4-3; CDR3 length: 16; J gene: TRBJ2-5; D gene: TRBD1; CDR3 protein: CASSQEGQDVGETQYF
V gene: TRBV6-2/TRBV6-3; CDR3 length: 13; J gene: TRBJ1-5; D gene: TRBD1; CDR3 protein: CASSFDRAQPQHF
V gene: TRBV27; CDR3 length: 17; J gene: TRBJ1-6; D gene: TRBD1; CDR3 protein: CASRSRQGTPYNSPLHF
V gene: TRBV6-4; CDR3 length: 13; J gene: TRBJ2-1; D gene: .; CDR3 protein: CASIGRGHNEQFF
V gene: TRBV30; CDR3 length: 14; J gene: TRBJ1-5; D gene: .; CDR3 protein: CAWKIGGINQPQHF
V gene: TRBV18; CDR3 length: 13; J gene: TRBJ1-1; D gene: TRBD1; CDR3 protein: CASSRGRDREAFF
V gene: TRBV28; CDR3 length: 15; J gene: TRBJ1-5; D gene: .; CDR3 protein: CASFKQGLGNQPQHF
V gene: TRBV2; CDR3 length: 15; J gene: TRBJ2-7; D gene: TRBD1; CDR3 protein: CASSERLGQGAWQYF
V gene: TRBV24-1; CDR3 length: 14; J gene: TRBJ1-4; D gene: TRBD1; CDR3 protein: CATSVDREGEKLFF
V gene: TRBV11-2; CDR3 length: 14; J gene: TRBJ2-5; D gene: .; CDR3 protein: CASRPLGQIETQYF
V gene: TRBV3-1/TRBV3-2; CDR3 length: 14; J gene: TRBJ1-2; D gene: .; CDR3 protein: CASSHPSGGYGYTF
V gene: TRBV19; CDR3 length: 17; J gene: TRBJ1-2; D gene: TRBD1; CDR3 protein: CASRSIRDRDSNYGYTF
V gene: TRBV5-4; CDR3 length: 15; J gene: TRBJ1-6; D gene: TRBD1; CDR3 protein: CASSLDGQGSSPLHF
V gene: TRBV7-3; CDR3 length: 13; J gene: TRBJ1-2; D gene: TRBD1; CDR3 protein: CASSVYRGSGYTF
V gene: TRBV5-1; CDR3 length: 15; J gene: TRBJ2-1; D gene: TRBD2; CDR3 protein: CASSLAPSGNNEQFF
V gene: TRBV3-1/TRBV3-2; CDR3 length: 16; J gene: TRBJ2-3; D gene: TRBD1; CDR3 protein: CASSRYRGRGTDTQYF
V gene: TRBV6-2/TRBV6-3; CDR3 length: 10; J gene: TRBJ1-3; D gene: .; CDR3 protein: CASSDRRLHF
V gene: TRBV7-8; CDR3 length: 14; J gene: TRBJ1-2; D gene: .; CDR3 protein: CASSRDTSRYGYTF
V gene: TRBV7-2; CDR3 length: 16; J gene: TRBJ1-1; D gene: TRBD1; CDR3 protein: CASSFLPVTGFQPAFF
V gene: TRBV6-2/TRBV6-3; CDR3 length: 14; J gene: TRBJ1-5; D gene: .; CDR3 protein: CASSYLSSNQPQHF
V gene: TRBV9; CDR3 length: 14; J gene: TRBJ1-5; D gene: .; CDR3 protein: CASSVSGADQPQHF
V gene: TRBV29-1; CDR3 length: 11; J gene: TRBJ2-3; D gene: .; CDR3 protein: CSDRGSDTQYF
V gene: TRBV19; CDR3 length: 13; J gene: TRBJ2-2; D gene: .; CDR3 protein: CASNPRVTGELFF
V gene: TRBV4-2; CDR3 length: 15; J gene: TRBJ1-1; D gene: TRBD1; CDR3 protein: CASSQEDRVNTEAFF
V gene: TRBV5-4; CDR3 length: 11; J gene: TRBJ2-1; D gene: .; CDR3 protein: CASSRVGATFF
V gene: TRBV19; CDR3 length: 15; J gene: TRBJ2-1; D gene: TRBD1; CDR3 protein: CASSIRTGSYNEQFF
V gene: TRBV6-5; CDR3 length: 14; J gene: TRBJ1-5; D gene: TRBD1; CDR3 protein: CASSPGTANQPQHF
V gene: TRBV7-2; CDR3 length: 15; J gene: TRBJ1-5; D gene: .; CDR3 protein: CASSLAFYSNQPQHF
V gene: TRBV2; CDR3 length: 14; J gene: TRBJ2-1; D gene: .; CDR3 protein: CASSVQGIDNEQFF
V gene: TRBV6-5; CDR3 length: 12; J gene: TRBJ2-7; D gene: .; CDR3 protein: CASSYSRGEQYF
V gene: TRBV27; CDR3 length: 14; J gene: TRBJ2-7; D gene: TRBD1; CDR3 protein: CASSDRGRAYEQYF
V gene: TRBV3-1/TRBV3-2; CDR3 length: 14; J gene: TRBJ2-2; D gene: .; CDR3 protein: CASRRDSYTGELFF
V gene: TRBV5-1; CDR3 length: 14; J gene: TRBJ1-2; D gene: .; CDR3 protein: CASSFSTGTRGYTF
V gene: TRBV5-1; CDR3 length: 15; J gene: TRBJ1-6; D gene: TRBD1; CDR3 protein: CASSLRGQFDSPLHF